Each of the 20 T cell receptor beta chains below was sequenced from the same sample in a study of T-cell reconstitution after alpha-beta-depleted transplantation in children. Unique molecular identifiers were built into the TCRbeta library. One entry per CDR3 protein results from TCRdb running MiXCR on the PCR reads. This sample has about 400,000 distinct CDR3 sequences; just over 20% occur once, and the top ten carry about 3.8%. Sequenced here: PBMCs from the stem cell graft donor, sampled from the stem cell graft. These receptors all come from a human donor who donated a stem cell graft to a child with acute myeloid leukemia.

This clonotype was counted at least ten times. The chain carries TRBV24-1 and TRBJ2-3; 7 nucleotides match TRBD1. Germline CDR1 reads KGHDR; CDR2 reads SFDVKD. The J segment lost 2 bases and the V segment lost 3 bases, leaving 7 bases of the junction unmatched. The CDR3 has 16 amino acids. CDR3 coding DNA: TGTGCCACCAGTGATCCGCCAGACAGGGACACAGATACGCAGTATTTT. Translation: CATSDPPDRDTDTQYF.

This clonotype occurred many times. This chain links TRBV10-3 with TRBJ2-5, with D maybe TRBD2 (7 bases). The germline gives CDR1 ENHRY, CDR2 SYGVKD. This CDR3 comprises 15 residues. Trimming shortened V by 2 bases and J by 2 bases, and 12 bases separated the two germline ends. CDR3 region: CAISEPGRGQETQYF. CDR3 DNA: TGTGCCATCAGTGAGCCTGGGAGGGGGCAAGAGACCCAGTACTTC.

The chain uses TRBV20-1 and TRBJ2-1, with 8 bases lining up with TRBD2. V trimming: 3 bases; J trimming: 8 bases; junction bases outside the gene matches: 9. Looked up from germline, CDR1 is DFQATT and CDR2 is SNEGSKA (reference sequence). The CDR3 is 14 residues long. CDR3 protein: CSASKGSGTYEQFF. DNA for the CDR3: TGCAGTGCTAGCAAGGGTAGCGGGACCTATGAGCAGTTCTTC.

This chain links TRBV20-1 with TRBJ1-2; maybe TRBD1 (5 bases). With 6 bases removed from V and 2 bases from J, the gap between germline ends came to 13 bases. The length of the CDR3 is 13 residues. Looked up from germline, CDR1 is DFQATT and CDR2 is SNEGSKA (reference sequence). CDR3 DNA: TGCAGTGCCAGGGTGGGGCGGAACTATGGCTACACCTTC. The encoded protein is CSARVGRNYGYTF.

The table lists this clonotype with a few counts. V is TRBV7-9 and J is TRBJ1-1; no definite D call. The V and J ends lost 6 bases and 1 base respectively, with 12 bases between them. The CDR3 loop spans 14 amino acids. The germline V gene encodes CDR1 SEHNR and CDR2 FQNEAQ (reference sequence). The CDR3 reads CASRPQAQNTEAFF. CDR3 sequence (DNA): TGTGCCAGCAGGCCTCAGGCTCAGAACACTGAAGCTTTCTTT.

This chain joins TRBV28 and TRBJ2-1; D is unresolved. The CDR3 is 12 amino acids. CDR1 is MDHEN and CDR2 is SYDVKM in the germline V gene. V was trimmed by 5 bases and J by 8 bases, leaving 10 bases between them. The CDR3 DNA reads as TGTGCCAGCAGTGTTGTAAGTTATGAGCAGTTCTTC. Translation: CASSVVSYEQFF.

A few counts support this clonotype. V and J are TRBV12-3 or TRBV12-4 and TRBJ2-1; 9 bases align to TRBD2. Trimming cost V 4 bases and J 10 bases; bases outside gene matches: 5. The CDR3 spans 13 residues. CDR3 in DNA: TGTGCCAGCAGTTCCGGGACTAGCACGGAGCAGTTCTTC. The encoded protein is CASSSGTSTEQFF.

This clonotype showed up many times. The CDR3 bases are TGTGCCAGCAGTTACTCGACGATCGACAGGGGGCAAAATGAGCAGTTCTTC. Its translation is CASSYSTIDRGQNEQFF. V is TRBV6-5 and J is TRBJ2-1; 10 nucleotides line up with TRBD1. CDR3 size: 17 residues. The ends lost 0 bases at V and 7 bases at J; junction bases unmatched: 9. CDR1 and CDR2 from the germline V gene are MNHEY and SVGAGI.

The chain joins TRBV29-1 to TRBJ2-2; D may be TRBD1 (6 bases). The germline gives CDR1 SQVTM, CDR2 ANQGSEA. The CDR3 has 13 residues. The V end was cut by 3 bases, the J end by 5 bases, with 10 bases between. DNA of the CDR3: TGCAGCGTTGAGGGGGCGGGTACCGGGGAGCTGTTTTTT. Translating gives CSVEGAGTGELFF.

This clonotype was counted a few times. The chain employs TRBV29-1 and TRBJ2-5; TRBD2 aligns across 7 bases. This CDR3 is 13 amino acids long. The germline V gene has CDR1 SQVTM and CDR2 ANQGSEA. The junction had 2 bases not matched to a gene; V was cut back by 3 bases and J by 1 base. The CDR3 sequence is CSVEGEGQETQYF. The CDR3 bases are TGCAGCGTTGAGGGGGAGGGCCAAGAGACCCAGTACTTC.

Many counts were recorded for this clonotype. This sequence joins TRBV29-1 and TRBJ2-7; D is unresolved. V lost 1 base and J lost 2, with 9 bases in between. This CDR3 has 13 amino acids. Germline CDR1 is SQVTM and CDR2 is ANQGSEA. This CDR3 reads CSVEGNLTYEQYF. The CDR3 DNA is TGCAGCGTTGAAGGGAACCTAACCTACGAGCAGTACTTC.

The rearrangement uses TRBV25-1 and TRBJ2-6; 10 positions agree with TRBD1. V was clipped by 7 bases and J by 1 base; unmatched bases: 16. Germline-derived CDR1 and CDR2 are MGHDK and SYGVNS. The CDR3 has 20 residues. CDR3 region: CASIGVPGTGEESGANVLTF. The CDR3 DNA is TGTGCCAGCATAGGGGTCCCCGGGACAGGGGAGGAATCTGGGGCCAACGTCCTGACTTTC. Drawing the rest from reference TRBV25-1 and TRBJ2-6, the complete variable domain is EADIYQTPRYLVIGTGKKITLECSQTMGHDKMYWYQQDPGMELHLIHYSYGVNSTEKGDLSSESTVSRIRTEHFPLTLESARPSHTSQYLCASIGVPGTGEESGANVLTFGAGSRLTVL.

V gene TRBV6-5 combines with J gene TRBJ2-3; TRBD2 is a possible D gene (5 bases). Germline-derived CDR1 and CDR2 are MNHEY and SVGAGI. V gave up 3 bases and J gave up 4 bases, with 17 bases separating them. The CDR3 loop spans 16 amino acids. CDR3 protein: CASSYLPGKRADTQYF. DNA for the CDR3: TGTGCCAGCAGTTATTTACCGGGAAAAAGGGCAGATACGCAGTATTTT.

J is TRBJ2-7 and V is TRBV4-1; 11 nucleotides agree with TRBD2. Germline values: CDR1 MGHRA, CDR2 YSYEKL. With 0 bases clipped from V and 1 base from J, the junction kept 8 bases outside the gene matches. The CDR3 covers 18 residues. This CDR3 reads CASSQEAGTSGSSYEQYF. The DNA for the CDR3 is TGCGCCAGCAGCCAAGAGGCAGGAACTAGCGGGAGTTCCTACGAGCAGTACTTC.

This clonotype was seen only a few times. The J gene is TRBJ2-2, the V gene TRBV18; D not certain. CDR1 and CDR2 (germline): KGHSH, LQKENI. Trimming stripped 8 bases from V and 7 bases from J, with 11 bases between. The CDR3 consists of 12 residues. The CDR3 DNA is TGTGCCAGCCCTTCACCCCTCGGGGAGCTGTTTTTT. Translated: CASPSPLGELFF.

The chain employs TRBV12-2 and TRBJ2-1; no DNA check was done on the table's D call, TRBD1. TRBV12-2 is listed as a pseudogene. This CDR3 region has 17 residues. Here the CDR3 reads CASRPREWQGSYNEQFF. DNA for the CDR3: TGTGCAAGTCGCCCACGGGAATGGCAGGGTTCCTACAATGAGCAGTTCTTC.

This clonotype was counted many times. The genes are TRBV20-1 and TRBJ2-1, with TRBD2 as a possible D gene (6 bases). Germline V gene data show CDR1 as DFQATT and CDR2 as SNEGSKA (reference sequence). V was cut by 0 bases and J by 15 bases, with 15 bases left in between. This CDR3 spans 12 amino acids. The CDR3 nucleotides read TGCAGTGCTAGAGATCCCACGACTAGAGGGTTCTTC. Translated, it gives CSARDPTTRGFF.

This clonotype was recorded many times. The rearrangement links TRBV5-6 to TRBJ2-1; maybe TRBD2 (6 bases). Germline V CDR1 and CDR2: SGHDT, YYEEEE. Trimming stripped 1 base from V and 6 bases from J, with 14 bases between. This CDR3 has 15 residues. The CDR3 is CASSLPRETLNEQFF. The DNA of the CDR3 is TGTGCCAGCAGCTTGCCCCGGGAGACCCTCAATGAGCAGTTCTTC.

CDR3 coding DNA: TGTGCCACCAGCAAGCGGGAGGCTGAGCAGTTCTTC. Protein sequence: CATSKREAEQFF. The J gene is TRBJ2-1, the V gene TRBV15, with 9 bases that match TRBD2. The CDR3 sequence is 12 residues long. Germline assignment: CDR1 LNHNV and CDR2 YYDKDF (reference sequence). V trimming: 4 bases; J trimming: 9 bases; junction bases outside the gene matches: 1.

The chain is built from TRBV4-1 and TRBJ2-5, with 12 bases identical to TRBD2. The CDR3 extends over 16 amino acids. Germline V gene lookup returns CDR1 MGHRA and CDR2 YSYEKL. With V trimmed by 4 bases and J by 2 bases, 5 bases remained unmatched. The CDR3 DNA sequence: TGCGCCAGCAGCCCCCGGACTAGCGGGGAACAAGAGACCCAGTACTTC. This translates into CASSPRTSGEQETQYF.